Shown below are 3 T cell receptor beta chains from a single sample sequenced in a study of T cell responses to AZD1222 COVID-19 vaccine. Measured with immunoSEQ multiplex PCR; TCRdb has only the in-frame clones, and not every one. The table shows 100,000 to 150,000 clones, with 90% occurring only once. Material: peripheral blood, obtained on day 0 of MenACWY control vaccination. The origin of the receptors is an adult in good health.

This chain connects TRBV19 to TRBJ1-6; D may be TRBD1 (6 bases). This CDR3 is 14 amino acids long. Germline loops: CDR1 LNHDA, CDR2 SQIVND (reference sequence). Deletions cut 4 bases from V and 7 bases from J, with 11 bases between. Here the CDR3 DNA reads TGTGCCAGTAGTAGAGGGGGTAACAATTCACCCCTCCACTTT. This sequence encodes CASSRGGNNSPLHF.

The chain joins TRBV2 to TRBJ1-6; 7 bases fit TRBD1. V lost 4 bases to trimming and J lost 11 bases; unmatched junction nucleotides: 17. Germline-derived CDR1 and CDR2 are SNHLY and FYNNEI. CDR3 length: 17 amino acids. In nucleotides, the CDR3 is TGTGCCAGCAGTGTTCTCTCCCCTCAGGGGGAATTGCCACCCCTCCACTTT. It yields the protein CASSVLSPQGELPPLHF.

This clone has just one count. The CDR3 sequence is CASSVPQTGLAYNEQFF. Written as DNA, the CDR3 is TGTGCCAGCAGCGTACCCCAGACAGGGCTCGCCTACAATGAGCAGTTCTTC. V usage is TRBV7-8 and J usage is TRBJ2-1; the match to TRBD1 covers 7 bases. The CDR3 loop spans 17 amino acids. The V gene's germline CDR1 is SGHVS and CDR2 FQNEAQ. Unmatched junction bases numbered 12, after V lost 5 bases and J lost 2 bases.